Given below is one TCR beta chain in context. The CDR3 contains 13 residues. Germline CDR1 is SQVTM and CDR2 is ANQGSEA. The sample belongs to a study of CXCR3-negative and CXCR3-positive naive CD8 T cells. Overall study context: The libraries together contributed about 135 million TRB reads, each supplying about 1.5 +/- 0.3 million.

TRB cDNA was prepared as libraries by UMI-labeled 5' RACE. TCRdb re-called the 5' RACE reads and gives one entry per CDR3 protein, without DNA. This sample's table has approximately 10,000 distinct CDR3 sequences. Material: naive CXCR3- CD8+ T cells from blood. Noted subset: CD45RO-CCR7+CD27+CD95- naive CD8+ T cells lacking CXCR3 (TNR3-). The clonotype originates from a human donor in good health. Some clones in this sample may be carry-over from other donors' samples. The rearrangement uses TRBV29-1 and TRBJ2-7; the TCRdb call, TRBD1, lacks DNA for checking. The CDR3 loop is CSVFTGDAYEQYF.